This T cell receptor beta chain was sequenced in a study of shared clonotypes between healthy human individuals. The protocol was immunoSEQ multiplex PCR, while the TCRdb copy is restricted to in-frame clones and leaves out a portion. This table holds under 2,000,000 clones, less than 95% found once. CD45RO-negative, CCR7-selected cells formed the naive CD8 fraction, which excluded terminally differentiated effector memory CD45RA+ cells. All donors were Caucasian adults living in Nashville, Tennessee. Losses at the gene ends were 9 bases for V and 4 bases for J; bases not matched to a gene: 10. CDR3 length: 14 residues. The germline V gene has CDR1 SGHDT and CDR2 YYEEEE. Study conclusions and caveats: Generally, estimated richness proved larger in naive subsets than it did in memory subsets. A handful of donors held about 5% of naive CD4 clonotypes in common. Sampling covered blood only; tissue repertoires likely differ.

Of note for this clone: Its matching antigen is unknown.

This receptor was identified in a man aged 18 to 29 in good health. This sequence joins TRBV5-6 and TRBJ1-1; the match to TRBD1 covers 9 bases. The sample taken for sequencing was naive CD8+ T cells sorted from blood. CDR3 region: CATTLQGAGTEAFF. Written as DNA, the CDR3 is TGTGCCACCACTCTACAGGGGGCTGGCACTGAAGCTTTCTTT.